This T cell receptor (beta chain) is from a study of blood T cell repertoires in COVID-19. On the study more broadly: The samples span acute and convalescent COVID-19 from the United States, Italy and Spain.

The study assigned cohorts using participant-reported clinical history. Cohort 3 donors were reported recovered after two negative PCRs, clearance, or symptom resolution. Per the original methods: Estimation of nucleated cell counts relied on the amplification of reference gene primers. Only in-frame clones appear in the TCRdb table, and some are missing; sequencing was by immunoSEQ multiplex PCR. V and J calls and clone size follow that table, whereas D and trimming were derived from the DNA. The table records 300,000 or so clones, about 90% of them present only once. Per germline, CDR1 LGHNA and CDR2 YNFKEQ. The CDR3 has 15 amino acids. V was cut by 1 base and J by 0 bases, with 9 bases left in between.

V usage is TRBV4-2 and J usage is TRBJ2-5; no clear D. This clonotype was sampled from a woman in her twenties or thirties who had recovered from COVID-19. Sequencing was carried out using PBMCs or T cells enriched from blood (not recorded which). CDR3 nucleotide sequence: TGTGCCAGCAGCCAAGCGACAAGCAACCAAGAGACCCAGTACTTC. Protein: CASSQATSNQETQYF.